These T cell receptor beta chains were read from a single sample in a study of vaccination and CD4 T cells after COVID-19. Their antigens remain unidentified. TCRdb reprocessed the PCR reads with MiXCR, giving one entry per CDR3 protein. The data hold 7,000 to 9,500 distinct CDR3 sequences, with around 28% observed a single time. The sequencing sample was made of CD4+ T cells from blood, cultured in vitro. The receptors were sampled from a human donor in good health. Both conserved end residues are part of each CDR3. The D gene is left open where the match is weak. Size values are once, few and many counts, or a class for expanded clones, and some rows have none.

abundance,d_gene,v_gene,j_gene,CDR3aa,CDR3nt
few,-,TRBV6-4,TRBJ1-6,CASSGNSYNSPLHF,TGTGCCAGCAGTGGGAACTCCTATAATTCACCCCTCCACTTT
-,-,TRBV27,TRBJ1-1,CASSLRGGNTEAFF,TGTGCCAGCAGTTTAAGGGGCGGGAACACTGAAGCTTTCTTT
-,TRBD1,TRBV6-1,TRBJ2-7,CASSEGQGTEQYF,TGTGCCAGCAGTGAGGGACAGGGGACCGAGCAGTACTTC
-,-,TRBV20-1,TRBJ1-3,CSARVNSGNTIYF,TGCAGTGCTAGAGTTAACAGCGGAAACACCATATATTTT
once,TRBD2,TRBV28,TRBJ2-3,CASISTSGKGTDTQYF,TGTGCCAGCATATCGACTAGCGGGAAGGGCACAGATACGCAGTATTTT
medium-sized,-,TRBV10-3,TRBJ2-7,CAIMGGISYEQYF,TGTGCCATCATGGGGGGCATCTCCTACGAGCAGTACTTC
-,-,TRBV7-9,TRBJ2-1,CASSWNYNEQFF,TGTGCCAGCAGTTGGAACTACAATGAGCAGTTCTTC
large,-,TRBV5-6,TRBJ2-5,CASSPRGEKTQYF,TGTGCCAGCAGCCCACGTGGGGAGAAGACCCAGTACTTC
-,-,TRBV28,TRBJ2-7,CASSPLGRGSYEQYF,TGTGCCAGCAGTCCCTTAGGGCGGGGCTCCTACGAGCAGTACTTC
few,-,TRBV19,TRBJ2-7,CASSMIPGAGGYEQYF,TGTGCCAGTAGTATGATCCCGGGGGCCGGAGGTTACGAGCAGTACTTC
-,-,TRBV28,TRBJ2-7,CASSSPGYYYEQYF,TGTGCCAGCAGTTCCCCGGGCTACTACTACGAGCAGTACTTC
-,-,TRBV6-4,TRBJ1-5,CASSEGDNQPQHF,TGTGCCAGCAGTGAAGGGGACAATCAGCCCCAGCATTTT
few,TRBD2,TRBV6-2/TRBV6-3,TRBJ2-1,CASTSAGGRNNEQFF,TGTGCCAGCACCTCAGCGGGAGGGAGAAACAATGAGCAGTTCTTC
once,-,TRBV10-2,TRBJ2-1,CASSGLATAGGNEQFF,TGCGCCAGCAGCGGACTAGCTACCGCAGGGGGTAATGAGCAGTTCTTC
few,TRBD1,TRBV20-1,TRBJ1-1,CSATTGPNTEAFF,TGCAGTGCCACGACAGGGCCGAACACTGAAGCTTTCTTT
-,-,TRBV6-2/TRBV6-3,TRBJ1-5,CASSSARGNYQPQHF,TGTGCCAGCAGTTCGGCCAGGGGAAACTATCAGCCCCAGCATTTT
few,-,TRBV20-1,TRBJ2-7,CSARMGQGQYEQYF,TGCAGTGCTAGAATGGGTCAGGGGCAGTACGAGCAGTACTTC
few,-,TRBV7-2,TRBJ2-5,CASSADGRLEETQYF,TGTGCCAGCAGCGCGGACGGACGGTTAGAAGAGACCCAGTACTTC
-,-,TRBV3-1,TRBJ2-5,CASSQETGGQDETQYF,TGTGCCAGCAGCCAAGAGACCGGAGGCCAAGACGAGACCCAGTACTTC
few,TRBD2,TRBV24-1,TRBJ2-1,CATSDPAGRARDEQFF,TGTGCCACCAGTGATCCAGCAGGGAGGGCCCGAGATGAGCAGTTCTTC
-,-,TRBV14,TRBJ2-7,CASSQVWTGPYEQYF,TGTGCCAGCAGCCAAGTGTGGACGGGACCCTACGAGCAGTACTTC
-,-,TRBV15,TRBJ1-6,CATSRILTDNSPPHF,TGTGCCACCAGCAGAATCCTAACCGATAATTCACCCCCCCACTTT